Presented here are 19 T cell receptor beta chains from one specimen sequenced in a study of blood T cell repertoires in COVID-19. Libraries were prepared by immunoSEQ multiplex PCR; TCRdb keeps only in-frame clonotypes and omits some of them. The sample contains about 250,000 clones, 70% to 90% of which appear only once. Sample: PBMCs or T cells enriched from blood (not recorded which). The receptors derive from a man aged 35-49 years who had recovered from COVID-19.

The chain uses TRBV7-3 and TRBJ2-4, with 10 bases identical to TRBD2. V shed 4 bases, J shed 4 bases, and the junction held 1 base outside the gene matches. Germline V gene lookup returns CDR1 SGHTA and CDR2 FQGTGA. The CDR3 has 14 residues. In DNA, the CDR3 is TGTGCCAGCAGCTCTAGCGGGGGTAAAAACATTCAGTACTTC. Its protein is CASSSSGGKNIQYF.

A single count supports this clone. The rearrangement uses TRBV19 and TRBJ1-6; TRBD1 matches 8 bases. The CDR3 spans 15 residues. V dropped 8 bases and J dropped 2; count of bases not matched to a gene: 5. Germline CDR1 reads LNHDA; CDR2 reads SQIVND (reference sequence). The CDR3 DNA reads TGTGCCAGTGGCCCACAGGGGGCCTATAATTCACCCCTCCACTTT. Encoded protein: CASGPQGAYNSPLHF.

The chain carries TRBV11-2 and TRBJ2-2; 13 bases agree with TRBD2. This CDR3 region has 18 residues. Germline V gene sequence: CDR1 SGHAT, CDR2 FQNNGV. Unmatched junction bases numbered 4, after V lost 2 bases and J lost 1 base. The CDR3 protein is CASSLRLAGGQNTGELFF. As DNA, the CDR3 is TGTGCCAGCAGCTTAAGACTAGCGGGGGGACAGAACACCGGGGAGCTGTTTTTT.

The chain couples TRBV4-2 to TRBJ2-7; 7 bases line up with TRBD1. The CDR3 has 15 amino acids. J was trimmed by 0 bases and V by 4 bases; bases with no gene match: 6. Germline V gene lookup returns CDR1 LGHNA and CDR2 YNFKEQ. The DNA of the CDR3 is TGTGCCAGCAGCCGAGCCAGGGGGAGCTCCTACGAGCAGTACTTC. Translated: CASSRARGSSYEQYF.

The chain uses TRBV3-1 (or the pseudogene TRBV3-2) and TRBJ2-1; 12 bases map to TRBD2. Germline V gene sequence: CDR1 LGHDT, CDR2 YNNKEL (reference sequence). After removal of 2 bases from V and 7 bases from J, the junction contained 3 bases not matched to a gene. The CDR3 is 15 amino acids. The CDR3: CASSQLAGGYNEQFF. The CDR3 DNA follows: TGTGCCAGCAGCCAACTAGCGGGGGGGTATAATGAGCAGTTCTTC.

The rearrangement joins TRBV5-6 to TRBJ1-1; no clear D gene. Germline loops: CDR1 SGHDT, CDR2 YYEEEE. This CDR3 is built from 14 residues. V dropped 4 bases and J dropped 8 bases, with 18 bases sitting between them. The CDR3 spells CASSLTSGGREAFF. In nucleotides, the CDR3 is TGTGCCAGCAGCCTGACGAGTGGTGGGAGAGAAGCTTTCTTT.

The chain joins TRBV28 to TRBJ2-3; the match to TRBD2 covers 11 bases. Looked up from germline, CDR1 is MDHEN and CDR2 is SYDVKM. CDR3 length equals 15 residues. J gave up 5 bases and V 4 bases, and 5 bases lay outside the gene matches. The CDR3 is CASSSPGLAEDTQYF. The CDR3 coding sequence is TGTGCCAGCAGTTCCCCGGGACTAGCGGAAGATACGCAGTATTTT. The entire variable domain, with the rest obtained from reference TRBV28 and TRBJ2-3, is as follows: DVKVTQSSRYLVKRTGEKVFLECVQDMDHENMFWYRQDPGLGLRLIYFSYDVKMKEKGDIPEGYSVSREKKERFSLILESASTNQTSMYLCASSSPGLAEDTQYFGPGTRLTVL.

This clone was seen once. The rearrangement links TRBV11-1 to TRBJ2-3; D is possibly TRBD1 (5 bases). Looked up from germline, CDR1 is SGHAT and CDR2 is FQDESV (reference sequence). CDR3 length: 12 residues. V gave up 2 bases and J gave up 5 bases, with 5 bases separating them. In DNA form, the CDR3 reads TGTGCCAGCAGCTTAACAGGAGATACGCAGTATTTT. Translated, it gives CASSLTGDTQYF.

The rearrangement links TRBV18 to TRBJ1-2; tentatively, D is TRBD1 (5 bases). Germline V gene data show CDR1 as KGHSH and CDR2 as LQKENI. This CDR3 contains 16 residues. The germline V and J ends were trimmed by 4 bases and 0 bases, with 15 bases remaining between them. DNA of the CDR3: TGTGCCAGCTCACTTCGAGACAGCCAAGCTAACTATGGCTACACCTTC. It codes for CASSLRDSQANYGYTF.

This clone has just one count. The CDR3 bases are TGTGCCAGCAGCGGACTAGCGGGATCTTGGGATGAGCAGTTCTTC. Amino acids: CASSGLAGSWDEQFF. The gene calls are TRBV6-2 or TRBV6-3 and TRBJ2-1, with TRBD2 identical over 12 bases. V shed 6 bases and J 8 bases; nucleotides not matched to a gene: 8. Germline CDR1 and CDR2: MNHEY and SVGEGT. This CDR3 is built from 15 residues.

A note on this clone: One junction end does not reproduce the germline sequence, and a read error may be involved. The chain joins TRBV15 to TRBJ1-4, with D maybe TRBD1 (6 bases). CDR1 and CDR2 (germline): LNHNV, YYDKDF (reference sequence). The CDR3 sequence is 13 residues long. DNA of the CDR3: TGTGCCACCAGCAGAGGAGAAAACCGGGACACTTGTTTT. Translating it yields CATSRGENRDTCF.

This chain links TRBV7-3 with TRBJ1-2; TRBD1 might be the D (6 bases). This CDR3 is 14 amino acids long. From germline, CDR1 is SGHTA and CDR2 FQGTGA. The V gene lost 1 base and the J gene lost 2 bases, with 8 bases spanning the gap. In nucleotides, the CDR3 is TGTGCCAGCAGCTTAAATGGGGGCAACTATGGCTACACCTTC. This codes for CASSLNGGNYGYTF.

The rearrangement uses TRBV5-5 and TRBJ2-7; maybe TRBD2 (6 bases). Trimming cost V 3 bases and J 2 bases, with 12 bases left between them. The CDR3 has 14 residues. Germline assignment: CDR1 SGHKS and CDR2 YYEKEE (reference sequence). The CDR3 loop reads CASSSFAGTYEQYF. The CDR3 DNA reads as TGTGCCAGCAGCTCATTTGCGGGGACCTACGAGCAGTACTTC.

V usage is TRBV28 and J usage is TRBJ1-1; no clear D. The CDR3 sequence is 14 residues long. Trimming cost V 5 bases and J 0 bases, with 10 bases left between them. Germline V gene sequence: CDR1 MDHEN, CDR2 SYDVKM. This CDR3 is CASSTQTLNTEAFF. The CDR3 nucleotides are TGTGCCAGCAGTACCCAAACATTGAACACTGAAGCTTTCTTT.

The CDR3 sequence: CATQVLSGVGGYTF. CDR3 in DNA: TGTGCCACTCAAGTTTTGTCAGGGGTAGGAGGCTACACCTTC. The genes are TRBV27 and TRBJ1-2, with a possible D match to TRBD1 (6 bases). The V and J ends lost 10 bases and 8 bases respectively, with 23 bases between them. Germline V gives CDR1 MNHEY, CDR2 SMNVEV (reference sequence). The CDR3 sequence is 14 residues long.

This rearrangement joins TRBV7-3 to TRBJ2-5, with D perhaps TRBD1 (5 bases). The CDR3 is 16 amino acids. CDR1 is SGHTA, CDR2 FQGTGA, per germline. V was trimmed by 1 base and J by 5 bases, leaving 17 bases between them. CDR3 coding DNA: TGTGCCAGCAGCTTAAAACCCCCACCAGGGTGGGAGACCCAGTACTTC. This codes for CASSLKPPPGWETQYF.

The chain combines TRBV18 with TRBJ2-7, with TRBD2 matching 12 bases. The length of the CDR3 is 17 residues. Germline-derived CDR1 and CDR2 are KGHSH and LQKENI. V dropped 2 bases and J dropped 3; count of bases not matched to a gene: 8. DNA for the CDR3: TGTGCCAGCTCACCAGCTAGCGGGGGGGCCGGGAACTACGAGCAGTACTTC. Translation gives CASSPASGGAGNYEQYF.

The sample holds one count of this clone. The chain couples TRBV5-4 to TRBJ1-1, with 9 bases fitting TRBD1. The CDR3 is made up of 16 amino acids. With 9 bases clipped from V and 0 bases from J, the junction kept 12 bases outside the gene matches. Germline assignment: CDR1 SGHNT and CDR2 YYREEE (reference sequence). The CDR3 nucleotides read TGTGCCACCGGAGGGACAGGGATTAGCATGAACACTGAAGCTTTCTTT. This codes for CATGGTGISMNTEAFF.

V usage is TRBV25-1 and J usage is TRBJ2-5, with TRBD2 as a possible D gene (5 bases). The CDR3 loop spans 15 amino acids. The V gene lost 1 base and the J gene lost 5 bases, with 14 bases spanning the gap. CDR1 MGHDK and CDR2 SYGVNS come from the germline V gene. In DNA, the CDR3 is TGTGCCAGCAGTGAATCGGGGTCACTTGGGGAGACCCAGTACTTC. Protein sequence: CASSESGSLGETQYF.